These T cell receptor beta chains were read from a single sample in a study of post-analysis software for immune sequencing data. TCRdb reanalysed the PCR reads using MiXCR and keeps one entry per CDR3 protein. The sample includes some 370,000 distinct CDR3 sequences, approximately 33% seen only once; the top ten take over 10%. Material: blood. The source of these receptors is a girl between 5 and 17 years old with multiple sclerosis. Each CDR3 is given with its conserved first and last residue.

CVSSLDLVSSYEQYF TRBJ2-7 TRBV7-8
CASSARGSGGGNEQFF TRBJ2-1 TRBV6-4
CASSPRGGPYLYGYTF TRBJ1-2 TRBV9
CASSAPQGATGGYTF TRBJ1-2 TRBV9
CASLNVDSTYEQYF - TRBV7-2
CSAYHGTGVGYTF TRBJ1-2 TRBV20-1
CASSLGLAGSSDTQYF TRBJ2-3 TRBV12-3/TRBV12-4
CSARGSPGGNEQFF TRBJ2-1 TRBV20-1
CASSAQALNTEAFF TRBJ1-1 TRBV9
CSARPPGQAEQYF TRBJ2-7 TRBV20-1
CASSPSDTQYF TRBJ2-3 TRBV18
CSVAGSRTGLYEQYF - TRBV29-1
CASSLVGGATEQFF TRBJ2-1 TRBV7-8
CASSQDGARDIQYF TRBJ2-4 TRBV14
CASSPGTSGYHEQYF TRBJ2-7 TRBV7-9
CAFYDRSSYEQYF TRBJ2-7 TRBV30
CASSLVDQGWTYEQYF TRBJ2-7 TRBV4-1
CASSSERISGGETGELFF TRBJ2-2 TRBV7-8
CASPPGQPISGANVLTF TRBJ2-6 TRBV21-1
CASSGQGEETQYF TRBJ2-5 TRBV12-3/TRBV12-4
CASSLGHSYNEQFF TRBJ2-1 TRBV7-9
CASSPSGNTQYF TRBJ2-3 TRBV16
CSVDVPTGGYTF TRBJ1-2 TRBV29-1
CASSLALGLGTEAFF TRBJ1-1 TRBV5-1
CASSPSSDTQYF TRBJ2-3 TRBV6-2/TRBV6-3
CASSRNWDRKNTEAFF TRBJ1-1 TRBV5-1
CASRDRGKETQYF TRBJ2-5 TRBV28
CASSLTGGQDTQYF TRBJ2-3 TRBV12-3/TRBV12-4
CASMLGTGAFF TRBJ1-1 TRBV25-1
CASSPTPDRARYNEQFF TRBJ2-1 TRBV4-1
CASSLMGAGGYTF TRBJ1-2 TRBV12-3/TRBV12-4
CASSQVSPADTQYF TRBJ2-3 TRBV3-1